The rows below give T cell receptor beta chains drawn from one sample of a study of blood T cell repertoires in COVID-19. The assay was immunoSEQ multiplex PCR, and TCRdb's table has in-frame clones only and misses some. The table lists 180,000 or so clones, 70% to 80% of them singletons. Sequences were obtained from peripheral blood. The receptors here all came from a woman aged 45-59 years with active or convalescent COVID-19. Each CDR3 is given with its conserved first and last residue. A D gene is named only where the DNA matches it firmly. A clone size is listed for some rows: how often the clone was seen (once, few, many), or a class if it is expanded.

clone_size: NA; d_call: NA; v_call: TRBV3-1/TRBV3-2; cdr3_length: 14; j_call: TRBJ1-5; cdr3_nt: TGTGCCAGCAGCCAAGAAACAGGCAATCAGCCCCAGCATTTT; cdr3_aa: CASSQETGNQPQHF
clone_size: NA; d_call: TRBD1; v_call: TRBV28; cdr3_length: 12; j_call: TRBJ1-1; cdr3_nt: TGTGCCAGCAGTTCCACGGACAGGGAAGCTTTCTTT; cdr3_aa: CASSSTDREAFF
clone_size: once; d_call: TRBD2; v_call: TRBV7-2; cdr3_length: 16; j_call: TRBJ2-4; cdr3_nt: TGTGCCAGCAGCTCCAGCGGGATGGAAACCAAAAACATTCAGTACTTC; cdr3_aa: CASSSSGMETKNIQYF
clone_size: NA; d_call: NA; v_call: TRBV11-2; cdr3_length: 14; j_call: TRBJ2-7; cdr3_nt: TGTGCCAGCAGCTTAGATCTAGGGAGCTACGAGCAGTACTTC; cdr3_aa: CASSLDLGSYEQYF
clone_size: NA; d_call: TRBD2; v_call: TRBV14; cdr3_length: 15; j_call: TRBJ2-5; cdr3_nt: TGTGCCAGCAGCCAAGGGCTAGCGGCCCAAGAGACCCAGTACTTC; cdr3_aa: CASSQGLAAQETQYF
clone_size: few; d_call: NA; v_call: TRBV27; cdr3_length: 14; j_call: TRBJ1-2; cdr3_nt: TGTGCCAGCAGTTTAAACAGGGAACACTATGGCTACACCTTC; cdr3_aa: CASSLNREHYGYTF
clone_size: NA; d_call: NA; v_call: TRBV19; cdr3_length: 13; j_call: TRBJ1-4; cdr3_nt: TGTGCCAGTAGTAGAGGAGGGAATGAAAAACTGTTTTTT; cdr3_aa: CASSRGGNEKLFF
clone_size: NA; d_call: NA; v_call: TRBV7-9; cdr3_length: 14; j_call: TRBJ2-5; cdr3_nt: TGTGCCAGCAGCTTACAGGGCTGGGGTGAGACCCAGTACTTC; cdr3_aa: CASSLQGWGETQYF
clone_size: NA; d_call: NA; v_call: TRBV7-9; cdr3_length: 13; j_call: TRBJ1-1; cdr3_nt: TGTGCCAGCAGCTTTGGGCATAGCACTGAAGCTTTCTTT; cdr3_aa: CASSFGHSTEAFF
clone_size: NA; d_call: NA; v_call: TRBV2; cdr3_length: 15; j_call: TRBJ2-3; cdr3_nt: TGTGCCAGCAGATACCACGGGAGCGGCACAGATACGCAGTATTTT; cdr3_aa: CASRYHGSGTDTQYF
clone_size: NA; d_call: NA; v_call: TRBV29-1; cdr3_length: 14; j_call: TRBJ1-3; cdr3_nt: TGCAGCGTTCTCCACGGAGGCTCTGGAAACACCATATATTTT; cdr3_aa: CSVLHGGSGNTIYF
clone_size: NA; d_call: TRBD2; v_call: TRBV6-6; cdr3_length: 15; j_call: TRBJ2-7; cdr3_nt: TGTGCCAGCAGTTACGCTAGCGGGGGGGCCTACGAGCAGTACTTC; cdr3_aa: CASSYASGGAYEQYF
clone_size: NA; d_call: TRBD1; v_call: TRBV11-2; cdr3_length: 17; j_call: TRBJ2-1; cdr3_nt: TGTGCCAGCAGCTCCCGAACCGGGACAGGGCACCTCAATGAGCAGTTCTTC; cdr3_aa: CASSSRTGTGHLNEQFF
clone_size: NA; d_call: TRBD1; v_call: TRBV30; cdr3_length: 14; j_call: TRBJ1-4; cdr3_nt: TGTGCCTGGAGTACGGGACAGGGGGATGAAAAACTGTTTTTT; cdr3_aa: CAWSTGQGDEKLFF
clone_size: NA; d_call: NA; v_call: TRBV12-5; cdr3_length: 16; j_call: TRBJ1-6; cdr3_nt: TGTGCTAGTGATTCGGGAACCGCGGGGTATAATTCACCCCTCCACTTT; cdr3_aa: CASDSGTAGYNSPLHF
clone_size: NA; d_call: NA; v_call: TRBV6-5; cdr3_length: 13; j_call: TRBJ2-7; cdr3_nt: TGTGCCAGCAGTTGGACTAGGGGGGAATGGCAGTACTTC; cdr3_aa: CASSWTRGEWQYF
clone_size: NA; d_call: TRBD1; v_call: TRBV7-3; cdr3_length: 16; j_call: TRBJ1-6; cdr3_nt: TGTGCCAGCAGCTTACAGGGGGCGTCCTATAATTCACCCCTCCACTTT; cdr3_aa: CASSLQGASYNSPLHF
clone_size: NA; d_call: NA; v_call: TRBV29-1; cdr3_length: 12; j_call: TRBJ1-5; cdr3_nt: TGCAGCGCCCAGACAGAGAATCAGCCCCAGCATTTT; cdr3_aa: CSAQTENQPQHF
clone_size: few; d_call: NA; v_call: TRBV18; cdr3_length: 15; j_call: TRBJ1-2; cdr3_nt: TGTGCCAGCTCACCACGGCAGGGTTGGGTTGAAGGCTACACCTTC; cdr3_aa: CASSPRQGWVEGYTF
clone_size: NA; d_call: NA; v_call: TRBV5-4; cdr3_length: 15; j_call: TRBJ2-3; cdr3_nt: TGTGCCAGCAGCTTTAGGAGGACTCCCACGGATACGCAGTATTTT; cdr3_aa: CASSFRRTPTDTQYF
clone_size: NA; d_call: NA; v_call: TRBV15; cdr3_length: 14; j_call: TRBJ2-3; cdr3_nt: TGTGCCACCAGCAGGGAGCAACCTGCGGATACGCAGTATTTT; cdr3_aa: CATSREQPADTQYF
clone_size: NA; d_call: TRBD2; v_call: TRBV27; cdr3_length: 14; j_call: TRBJ2-7; cdr3_nt: TGTGCCAGCACCCCGGGGGGTCCTCCCTACGAGCAGTACTTC; cdr3_aa: CASTPGGPPYEQYF
clone_size: NA; d_call: NA; v_call: TRBV13; cdr3_length: 13; j_call: TRBJ1-3; cdr3_nt: TGTGCCAGCAGGGGCCCCTCTGGAAACACCATATATTTT; cdr3_aa: CASRGPSGNTIYF
clone_size: NA; d_call: TRBD1; v_call: TRBV5-8; cdr3_length: 15; j_call: TRBJ2-7; cdr3_nt: TGTGCCAGCAGCGAAAAGGGACAGGGGGCCTACGAGCAGTACTTC; cdr3_aa: CASSEKGQGAYEQYF
clone_size: NA; d_call: TRBD1; v_call: TRBV27; cdr3_length: 16; j_call: TRBJ1-2; cdr3_nt: TGTGCCAGCAGACCCTATGGACAGGGTAGGAAAAATGGCTACACCTTC; cdr3_aa: CASRPYGQGRKNGYTF
clone_size: NA; d_call: TRBD2; v_call: TRBV7-9; cdr3_length: 18; j_call: TRBJ2-5; cdr3_nt: TGTGCCAGCAGCACAAGGACTAGCGGGAGGGCGGGAGAAGAGACCCAGTACTTC; cdr3_aa: CASSTRTSGRAGEETQYF
clone_size: NA; d_call: TRBD1; v_call: TRBV11-3; cdr3_length: 16; j_call: TRBJ1-1; cdr3_nt: TGTGCCAGCAGCCCCGGACAGGGCCGGATTGGCAATGAAGCTTTCTTT; cdr3_aa: CASSPGQGRIGNEAFF
clone_size: NA; d_call: NA; v_call: TRBV7-2; cdr3_length: 15; j_call: TRBJ1-4; cdr3_nt: TGTGCCAGCAGCTTCGGAGCACCAACTAATGAAAAACTGTTTTTT; cdr3_aa: CASSFGAPTNEKLFF
clone_size: NA; d_call: NA; v_call: TRBV6-1; cdr3_length: 16; j_call: TRBJ2-2; cdr3_nt: TGTGCCAGCAGTGAAGAACCGGGAGCGGCCACCGGGGAGCTGTTTTTT; cdr3_aa: CASSEEPGAATGELFF
clone_size: few; d_call: TRBD2; v_call: TRBV27; cdr3_length: 17; j_call: TRBJ2-1; cdr3_nt: TGTGCCAGCAGTCTAGGGCGTGGGACTAGCGGGAGTAATGAGCAGTTCTTC; cdr3_aa: CASSLGRGTSGSNEQFF
clone_size: NA; d_call: NA; v_call: TRBV5-6; cdr3_length: 15; j_call: TRBJ2-3; cdr3_nt: TGTGCCAGCAGCTTGGTGGTGGGGGGGCGAGATACGCAGTATTTT; cdr3_aa: CASSLVVGGRDTQYF
clone_size: NA; d_call: TRBD1; v_call: TRBV28; cdr3_length: 15; j_call: TRBJ2-7; cdr3_nt: TGTGCCAGCAGTTTGCCGGGACAGACCGTTCGGGAGCAGTACTTC; cdr3_aa: CASSLPGQTVREQYF
clone_size: NA; d_call: NA; v_call: TRBV3-1/TRBV3-2; cdr3_length: 13; j_call: TRBJ2-7; cdr3_nt: TGTGCCAGCAGCCTTAATAAGAGAGGAGAGCAGTACTTC; cdr3_aa: CASSLNKRGEQYF
clone_size: once; d_call: NA; v_call: TRBV4-3; cdr3_length: 13; j_call: TRBJ1-1; cdr3_nt: TGCGCCAGCAGCCAAGGTTTACAGGGTGGGGCTTTCTTT; cdr3_aa: CASSQGLQGGAFF
clone_size: once; d_call: NA; v_call: TRBV30; cdr3_length: 24; j_call: TRBJ1-1; cdr3_nt: TGTGCCTGGAGTGTTCGGGCCTCTATCCAGTGGGTCCAGAAGGCAGTATCGACTAGCACTGAAGCTTTCTTT; cdr3_aa: CAWSVRASIQWVQKAVSTSTEAFF
clone_size: NA; d_call: TRBD1; v_call: TRBV25-1; cdr3_length: 14; j_call: TRBJ1-6; cdr3_nt: TGTGCCAGTCTCGGACAGGGGGTTGATTCACCCCTCCACTTT; cdr3_aa: CASLGQGVDSPLHF
clone_size: NA; d_call: TRBD1; v_call: TRBV7-6; cdr3_length: 14; j_call: TRBJ2-1; cdr3_nt: TGTGCCAGCAGCCGCCAGGGGGAAGGTCTTGAGCAGTTCTTC; cdr3_aa: CASSRQGEGLEQFF
clone_size: NA; d_call: TRBD1; v_call: TRBV7-3; cdr3_length: 14; j_call: TRBJ2-1; cdr3_nt: TGTGCCAGCAGCTTCCCGGACAGGCCCAATGAGCAGTTCTTC; cdr3_aa: CASSFPDRPNEQFF
clone_size: NA; d_call: TRBD2; v_call: TRBV9; cdr3_length: 16; j_call: TRBJ2-5; cdr3_nt: TGTGCCAGCAGCGTAGGGGCGGGAGGTATGCAGGAGACCCAGTACTTC; cdr3_aa: CASSVGAGGMQETQYF
clone_size: few; d_call: TRBD2; v_call: TRBV18; cdr3_length: 15; j_call: TRBJ2-5; cdr3_nt: TGTGCCAGCACAGGAGCTAGCGGGAACCAAGAGACCCAGTACTTC; cdr3_aa: CASTGASGNQETQYF
clone_size: NA; d_call: TRBD1; v_call: TRBV19; cdr3_length: 14; j_call: TRBJ1-2; cdr3_nt: TGTGCCAGTAGTATCAGGGGGCAGAACTATGGCTACACCTTC; cdr3_aa: CASSIRGQNYGYTF
clone_size: NA; d_call: NA; v_call: TRBV7-2; cdr3_length: 13; j_call: TRBJ2-3; cdr3_nt: TGTGCCAGCAGCTTATTTATCACAGATACGCAGTATTTT; cdr3_aa: CASSLFITDTQYF
clone_size: NA; d_call: NA; v_call: TRBV9; cdr3_length: 15; j_call: TRBJ2-3; cdr3_nt: TGTGCCAGCAGCGTAGTGGACTTAGCCACAGATACGCAGTATTTT; cdr3_aa: CASSVVDLATDTQYF
clone_size: NA; d_call: NA; v_call: TRBV7-9; cdr3_length: 13; j_call: TRBJ2-3; cdr3_nt: TGTGCCAGCACCCTAAAAGGGGCGGATACGCAGTATTTT; cdr3_aa: CASTLKGADTQYF